This T cell receptor beta chain was retrieved from a study of identical twins. Study-wide findings and caveats: Conclusions were based on cross-sectional statistical analysis, without following the same donors.

Of note for this clonotype: As yet, its antigen is unknown.

Each CDR3 protein gets one entry after TCRdb re-called the 5' RACE reads with MiXCR. The table includes more than 200,000 distinct CDR3 sequences, around a tenth detected once. The J segment lost 2 bases and the V segment lost 6 bases, leaving 15 bases of the junction unmatched. This CDR3 has 17 residues. Germline V lookup: CDR1 MNHNS, CDR2 SASEGT. Sequenced sample: memory (CD45RO+) T cells sorted from blood. This sequence originates from a woman under 30 in good health. The chain is built from TRBV6-1 and TRBJ2-5, with 7 nucleotides matching TRBD2. CDR3 coding DNA: TGTGCCAGCAGGCGCAATTTGGGGCGGGGGACGCAAGAGACCCAGTACTTC. Amino acids: CASRRNLGRGTQETQYF.